The next 20 T cell receptor beta chains were all read from a single sample in a study of T cell repertoires in cytomegalovirus infection. No antigen has been identified for these receptors. MiXCR, run by TCRdb on the reads, gives a single entry per CDR3 protein. Among approximately 1,000,000 distinct CDR3 sequences listed, about a third were seen once. The specimen was cultured CD8+ T cells from PBMCs, collected from culture after CMV antigen stimulation. All receptors derive from a human donor in good health (CMV status not recorded). Some clones in this sample may be carry-over from other donors' samples.

Points on this clonotype: The junction and the germline gene differ at one end; a read error may be behind it. The chain carries TRBV7-6 and TRBJ1-1; 7 bases are shared with TRBD1. Germline V gives CDR1 SGHVS, CDR2 FNYEAQ. CDR3 length: 16 residues. The CDR3 reads CASSLGGGQLNTESFF. Written as DNA, the CDR3 is TGTGCCAGCAGCTTAGGCGGGGGACAGCTGAACACTGAATCTTTCTTT.

A few counts support this clonotype. The chain uses TRBV6-6 and TRBJ1-6; the D is unclear. V lost 0 bases to trimming and J lost 7 bases, with 7 bases between them. Germline CDR1 MNHNY, CDR2 SVGAGI (reference sequence). The CDR3 is made up of 14 amino acids. CDR3 nucleotide sequence: TGTGCCAGCAGTTACTCGAACGGGAATTCACCCCTCCACTTT. It yields the protein CASSYSNGNSPLHF.

This clonotype appeared a few times. The V and J genes are TRBV19 and TRBJ1-6; D is perhaps TRBD1 (5 bases). Between the trimmed V and J ends, which lost 9 bases and 5 bases, there was a span of 20 bases. This CDR3 contains 16 residues. Germline lookup yields CDR1 LNHDA and CDR2 SQIVND (reference sequence). The CDR3 region is CASQILRDGNNSPLHF. The CDR3 DNA reads as TGTGCCAGCCAAATTCTCCGGGACGGAAATAATTCACCCCTCCACTTT.

The table lists this clonotype with a few counts. The genes are TRBV7-6 and TRBJ2-2, with D possibly called TRBD1 or TRBD2 (6 bases each). V shed 3 bases and J shed 4 bases, with 15 bases lying between them. This CDR3 is built from 16 residues. Per germline, CDR1 SGHVS and CDR2 FNYEAQ. The CDR3 region is CASSFMGGLATGELFF. The CDR3 nucleotides are TGTGCCAGCAGCTTTATGGGGGGCCTGGCCACCGGGGAGCTGTTTTTT.

In this sample, this clonotype turned up a few times. The J gene is TRBJ1-3, the V gene TRBV7-6; 9 nucleotides match TRBD1. Germline CDR1 and CDR2: SGHVS and FNYEAQ. Unmatched junction bases numbered 6, after V lost 3 bases and J lost 0 bases. The CDR3 has 17 amino acids. In DNA, the CDR3 is TGTGCCAGCAGCTTTCCGAGGACAGGGGCCTCTGGAAACACCATATATTTT. Residues: CASSFPRTGASGNTIYF.

Here the CDR3 reads CASNRPVGDDTGELFF. DNA of the CDR3: TGTGCCAGCAACCGCCCGGTGGGGGATGACACCGGGGAGCTGTTTTTT. The chain couples TRBV7-2 to TRBJ2-2; D is perhaps TRBD1 or TRBD2 (5 bases each). The CDR3 is 16 residues long. Germline loops: CDR1 SGHTA, CDR2 FQGNSA. Trimming left V 7 bases short and J 3 bases short, with 18 bases between. Based on the CDR3 plus reference TRBV7-2 and TRBJ2-2, the full variable domain is GAGVSQSPSNKVTEKGKDVELRCDPISGHTALYWYRQSLGQGLEFLIYFQGNSAPDKSGLPSDRFSAERTGGSVSTLTIQRTQQEDSAVYLCASNRPVGDDTGELFFGEGSRLTVL.

This CDR3 is CASSLFRGGRSSYNEQFF. The CDR3 DNA sequence: TGTGCCAGCAGCTTATTTCGGGGCGGCAGAAGCTCCTACAATGAGCAGTTCTTC. The chain carries TRBV7-6 and TRBJ2-1; possibly TRBD1 or TRBD2 for D (5 bases each). Germline V gene data show CDR1 as SGHVS and CDR2 as FNYEAQ. V was cut by 2 bases and J by 0 bases, with 17 bases left in between. The CDR3 consists of 18 residues. Using reference TRBV7-6 and TRBJ2-1 for the parts outside the CDR3, the full variable domain is GAGVSQSPRYKVTKRGQDVALRCDPISGHVSLYWYRQALGQGPEFLTYFNYEAQQDKSGLPNDRFSAERPEGSISTLTIQRTEQRDSAMYRCASSLFRGGRSSYNEQFFGPGTRLTVL.

The chain is built from TRBV2 and TRBJ2-2, with D possibly being TRBD1 (6 bases). Germline lookup yields CDR1 SNHLY and CDR2 FYNNEI. This CDR3 spans 15 amino acids. Between the trimmed V and J ends, which lost 7 bases and 7 bases, there was a span of 19 bases. The CDR3 nucleotides are TGTGCCAGCACCCCGAGGGCAGGGGCTGGCGGGGAGCTGTTTTTT. The encoded protein is CASTPRAGAGGELFF.

The chain employs TRBV3-1 and TRBJ2-1; D possibly matches TRBD1 or TRBD2 (5 bases each). The V gene lost 0 bases and the J gene lost 2 bases, with 14 bases spanning the gap. From germline, CDR1 is LGHDT and CDR2 YNNKEL (reference sequence). The CDR3 loop spans 17 amino acids. This CDR3 reads CASSQEKLTAAYNEQFF. The CDR3 nucleotides are TGTGCCAGCAGCCAAGAAAAATTGACAGCGGCCTACAATGAGCAGTTCTTC.

The chain joins TRBV27 to TRBJ1-1; possibly TRBD1 for D (5 bases). The CDR3 consists of 16 residues. CDR1 is MNHEY and CDR2 is SMNVEV in the germline V gene (reference sequence). V lost 5 bases to trimming and J lost 1 base, with 17 bases between them. Here the CDR3 DNA reads TGTGCCAGCAGTGATCTCTCCAGGGTACAGAACACTGAAGCTTTCTTT. It translates to CASSDLSRVQNTEAFF.

This clonotype was observed a few times. Germline is not matched at one junction end, which may reflect a read error. The rearrangement uses TRBV19 and TRBJ2-1; no reliable D call. Germline loops: CDR1 LNHDA, CDR2 SQIVND (reference sequence). The length of the CDR3 is 15 residues. The CDR3 region is CASRIGRSSYNEQFF. The DNA for the CDR3 is TGTGCCAGTAGGATAGGACGGAGCTCCTACAATGAGCAGTTCTTC.

The chain joins TRBV6-4 to TRBJ1-1; the D is unclear. The CDR3 is 13 residues long. Germline V gene data show CDR1 as MRHNA and CDR2 as SNTAGT. Trimming cost V 2 bases and J 2 bases, with 6 bases left between them. The CDR3 is CASSDRHNTEAFF. The CDR3 nucleotides are TGTGCCAGCAGTGACCGCCACAACACTGAAGCTTTCTTT.

This chain joins TRBV13 and TRBJ2-7, with D perhaps TRBD1 (5 bases). V lost 5 bases, J lost 1 base, and 12 bases lay in between. The CDR3 runs to 14 residues. Germline V gives CDR1 PRHDT, CDR2 FYEKMQ (reference sequence). The CDR3 DNA follows: TGTGCCAGCAGCCAGGGTAGGGTTTCCTACGAGCAGTACGTC. Its protein is CASSQGRVSYEQYV.

This clonotype was seen a few times. The chain carries TRBV7-6 and TRBJ2-1; no firm D call. With 4 bases removed from V and 0 bases from J, the gap between germline ends came to 7 bases. CDR3 size: 14 residues. From germline, CDR1 is SGHVS and CDR2 FNYEAQ. The CDR3 nucleotides read TGTGCCAGCAGCTGGATAGGCTCCTACAATGAGCAGTTCTTC. Its translation is CASSWIGSYNEQFF. Combining the CDR3 with reference TRBV7-6 and TRBJ2-1 gives the whole variable domain GAGVSQSPRYKVTKRGQDVALRCDPISGHVSLYWYRQALGQGPEFLTYFNYEAQQDKSGLPNDRFSAERPEGSISTLTIQRTEQRDSAMYRCASSWIGSYNEQFFGPGTRLTVL.

This clonotype has at least ten counts. The rearrangement links TRBV7-2 to TRBJ2-1, with D tentatively TRBD1 (5 bases). This CDR3 is 14 amino acids long. V shed 7 bases and J shed 10 bases, with 20 bases lying between them. The germline V gene has CDR1 SGHTA and CDR2 FQGNSA. DNA of the CDR3: TGTGCCAGCACCACTCCCCTGGGGCACCGAGAGCAGTTCTTC. Translating it yields CASTTPLGHREQFF.

This clonotype was seen ten or more times. CDR3 sequence: CASSNYRGGGSPLHF. Written as DNA, the CDR3 is TGTGCCAGCAGCAATTACAGGGGAGGAGGATCACCCCTCCACTTT. This chain joins TRBV7-6 and TRBJ1-6, with 7 bases aligning to TRBD1. Germline lookup yields CDR1 SGHVS and CDR2 FNYEAQ. CDR3 size: 15 residues. With V trimmed by 5 bases and J by 10 bases, 11 bases remained unmatched.

The chain employs TRBV25-1 and TRBJ1-5; D unclear. Germline V gene data show CDR1 as MGHDK and CDR2 as SYGVNS. The CDR3 sequence is 17 residues long. Trimming stripped 2 bases from V and 0 bases from J, with 14 bases between. This CDR3 is CASSEGCRYCSNQPQHF. For the CDR3, the DNA is TGTGCCAGCAGTGAAGGTTGTCGGTATTGTAGCAATCAGCCCCAGCATTTT.

Remarks on this clonotype: One end of the junction fails to match germline, which may point to a read error. The gene calls are TRBV11-1 and TRBJ1-1; a weak D match, TRBD1 (5 bases). The CDR3 sequence is 15 residues long. Germline CDR1 is SGHAT and CDR2 is FQDESV (reference sequence). The CDR3 nucleotides read TGTGTCAGCAGCCCAAGGGCAGGGACGAACACTGAAGCTTTCTTT. Translated, it gives CVSSPRAGTNTEAFF.

This clonotype showed up just a few times. CDR3 bases: TGCGCCAGCAGCCAACAAATAGTTGGACGGACCGGGGAGCTGTTTTTT. This gives the protein CASSQQIVGRTGELFF. The gene calls are TRBV4-1 and TRBJ2-2, with unresolved D. V was trimmed by 2 bases and J by 5 bases, leaving 15 bases between them. The CDR3 is 16 amino acids. The germline gives CDR1 MGHRA, CDR2 YSYEKL.

The rearrangement joins TRBV4-2 to TRBJ2-4; no definite D call. Germline V gives CDR1 LGHNA, CDR2 YNFKEQ. V lost 8 bases, J lost 14 bases, and 19 bases lay in between. This CDR3 comprises 12 residues. The CDR3 bases are TGTGCCAGCGGCGGTAAAGGAGCGACGAAGTACTTC. It translates to CASGGKGATKYF.